A selection of T cell receptor beta chains follows, all from one sample in a study of shared clonotypes between healthy human individuals. TCRdb keeps only in-frame clones here, not all; method: immunoSEQ multiplex PCR. The repertoire holds 450,000 to 500,000 clones, 60% to 85% seen once, with 10% to 15% in the top ten. Sequenced material: PBMCs. These receptors came from a woman aged 40 to 50 in good health. Some clones in this sample may be carry-over from other donors' samples. Each CDR3 is given with its conserved first and last residue. Fields, in order: clone size, V gene, D gene, J gene, CDR3 protein, CDR3 DNA. The D gene is left open where the match is weak. Clone size is given for some rows only: seen once, a few or many times, or a class if the clone is expanded.

-	TRBV5-1	TRBD2	TRBJ2-5	CASRPGREGRVGETQYF	TGCGCCAGCCGTCCGGGGCGGGAGGGCCGGGTTGGAGAGACCCAGTACTTC
-	TRBV11-1	-	TRBJ1-1	CASSPRPIYSANTEAFF	TGTGCCAGCAGCCCCCGCCCTATTTACAGTGCAAACACTGAAGCTTTCTTT
few	TRBV5-4	-	TRBJ2-6	CASLQKGGGTGRLGANVLTF	TGTGCCAGCCTACAAAAGGGGGGCGGAACAGGTCGGTTAGGGGCCAACGTCCTGACTTTC
-	TRBV7-8	TRBD2	TRBJ2-5	CASSSSGRETQYF	TGTGCCAGCAGCTCTAGCGGGAGAGAGACCCAGTACTTC
-	TRBV7-9	-	TRBJ2-1	CASSSPWRVAGIYNEQFF	TGTGCCAGCAGCTCCCCTTGGAGGGTGGCGGGAATCTACAATGAGCAGTTCTTC
-	TRBV27	TRBD1	TRBJ1-1	CASSLQGGDEAFF	TGTGCCAGCAGTTTACAGGGGGGAGATGAAGCTTTCTTT
-	TRBV6-1	TRBD1	TRBJ2-7	CASRRTGTYEQYF	TGTGCCAGCAGGAGGACAGGAACCTACGAGCAGTACTTC
-	TRBV5-1	-	TRBJ2-7	CASSFNRVEYEQYF	TGCGCCAGCAGCTTTAACAGGGTTGAATACGAGCAGTACTTC
-	TRBV7-2	-	TRBJ2-3	CASRSYHPADTQYF	TGTGCCAGCAGGTCGTACCACCCTGCAGATACGCAGTATTTT
many	TRBV5-6	-	TRBJ2-5	CASSPVGRVQETQYF	TGTGCCAGCAGCCCTGTGGGCAGGGTGCAAGAGACCCAGTACTTC
-	TRBV10-2	-	TRBJ1-1	CASSVNYVNTEAFF	TGCGCCAGCAGTGTAAATTACGTGAACACTGAAGCTTTCTTT
-	TRBV9	TRBD1	TRBJ2-3	CASSPDRGADTQYF	TGTGCCAGCAGCCCCGACAGGGGGGCAGATACGCAGTATTTT
-	TRBV7-7	-	TRBJ2-3	CASSRDLSTDTQYF	TGTGCCAGCAGCAGGGACTTAAGCACAGATACGCAGTATTTT
-	TRBV7-9	-	TRBJ2-7	CASSLGAYEQYF	TGTGCCAGCAGCTTAGGTGCGTACGAGCAGTACTTC
-	TRBV4-1	-	TRBJ2-1	CASSHSGSSYNEQFF	TGCGCCAGCAGCCACAGCGGTAGCTCCTACAATGAGCAGTTCTTC
-	TRBV19	TRBD1	TRBJ2-7	CASSPTGVTYEQYF	TGTGCCAGTAGCCCGACAGGGGTAACCTACGAGCAGTACTTC
-	TRBV5-5	-	TRBJ1-2	CASSLEDDHGYTF	TGTGCCAGCAGCTTGGAGGACGACCATGGCTACACCTTC
few	TRBV2	-	TRBJ2-7	CASRPVEGSYEQYF	TGTGCCAGCAGGCCGGTGGAGGGTTCCTACGAGCAGTACTTC
few	TRBV6-1	-	TRBJ1-5	CASSIQGQPQHF	TGTGCCAGCAGTATACAGGGCCAGCCCCAGCATTTT
once	TRBV13	TRBD2	TRBJ2-1	CASSLRLAGVLDEQFF	TGTGCCAGCAGCTTACGGCTAGCGGGAGTTCTTGATGAGCAGTTCTTC
-	TRBV10-3	-	TRBJ1-5	CAISPEGGHNQPQHF	TGTGCCATCAGCCCAGAGGGGGGCCACAATCAGCCCCAGCATTTT
-	TRBV2	-	TRBJ1-1	CASSSTSGHTEAFF	TGTGCCAGCAGTTCTACCTCCGGGCACACTGAAGCTTTCTTT
once	TRBV6-1	-	TRBJ1-5	CASSESEPYNQPQHF	TGTGCCAGCAGTGAATCCGAACCCTACAATCAGCCCCAGCATTTT
-	TRBV7-2	-	TRBJ2-1	CASSLDGTGRYEQFF	TGTGCCAGCAGCTTGGATGGAACAGGGCGGTATGAGCAGTTCTTC
-	TRBV28	TRBD1	TRBJ1-2	CASSTPGDSYGYTF	TGTGCCAGCAGTACTCCGGGGGACAGCTATGGCTACACCTTC
-	TRBV27	TRBD2	TRBJ2-7	CASSFRPTSGIYEQYF	TGTGCCAGCAGTTTCCGACCGACTAGCGGGATTTACGAGCAGTACTTC
-	TRBV6-5	-	TRBJ2-1	CASSYLPESSYNEQFF	TGTGCCAGCAGTTACCTTCCAGAGAGCTCCTACAATGAGCAGTTCTTC
-	TRBV13	-	TRBJ2-2	CASSLGLSTGELFF	TGTGCCAGCAGCTTGGGACTGAGCACCGGGGAGCTGTTTTTT
-	TRBV11-3	TRBD2	TRBJ2-5	CASSWRTSGEETQYF	TGTGCCAGCAGCTGGCGGACTAGCGGGGAGGAGACCCAGTACTTC
-	TRBV10-3	-	TRBJ1-2	CAISERQAGYTF	TGTGCCATCAGTGAGCGACAGGCGGGCTACACCTTC
-	TRBV7-2	-	TRBJ2-7	CASSPRQVGGYEQYF	TGTGCCAGCAGCCCCAGACAAGTGGGGGGATACGAGCAGTACTTC
-	TRBV20-1	TRBD1	TRBJ1-2	CSAQGGGGYTF	TGCAGTGCCCAGGGGGGAGGTGGCTACACCTTC
-	TRBV4-3	-	TRBJ2-7	CASSPSVGSTYEQYF	TGCGCCAGCAGCCCGTCAGTTGGCTCGACTTACGAGCAGTACTTC
few	TRBV19	TRBD1	TRBJ1-5	CASGGQGGNQPQHF	TGTGCCAGTGGGGGACAGGGCGGCAATCAGCCCCAGCATTTT
-	TRBV9	-	TRBJ1-4	CASSVDGQDEKLFF	TGTGCCAGCAGCGTAGACGGGCAGGATGAAAAACTGTTTTTT
-	TRBV5-1	TRBD2	TRBJ2-1	CASSRDYYEQFF	TGCGCCAGCAGCCGGGACTATTATGAGCAGTTCTTC
-	TRBV30	-	TRBJ2-3	CAWNHGLSTDTQYF	TGTGCCTGGAATCATGGCCTGAGCACAGATACGCAGTATTTT
-	TRBV7-9	TRBD1	TRBJ1-1	CASSLAGQHTEAFF	TGTGCCAGCAGCTTAGCGGGACAGCACACTGAAGCTTTCTTT
-	TRBV11-2	TRBD2	TRBJ2-1	CASSLVAGGENEQFF	TGTGCCAGCAGCTTAGTGGCGGGAGGAGAAAATGAGCAGTTCTTC
-	TRBV7-2	TRBD2	TRBJ2-7	CASSLLAGVYEQYF	TGTGCCAGCAGCTTACTAGCGGGAGTTTACGAGCAGTACTTC
-	TRBV5-1	-	TRBJ2-1	CASSLVLGGNEQFF	TGCGCCAGCAGCTTGGTATTAGGAGGCAATGAGCAGTTCTTC
once	TRBV7-6	TRBD1	TRBJ1-1	CASSLAGTGNRVTEAFF	TGTGCCAGCAGCTTAGCAGGGACAGGGAATAGGGTCACTGAAGCTTTCTTT
few	TRBV7-6	TRBD1	TRBJ2-7	CASSLDRGDEQYF	TGTGCCAGCAGCCTAGACAGGGGGGACGAGCAGTACTTC